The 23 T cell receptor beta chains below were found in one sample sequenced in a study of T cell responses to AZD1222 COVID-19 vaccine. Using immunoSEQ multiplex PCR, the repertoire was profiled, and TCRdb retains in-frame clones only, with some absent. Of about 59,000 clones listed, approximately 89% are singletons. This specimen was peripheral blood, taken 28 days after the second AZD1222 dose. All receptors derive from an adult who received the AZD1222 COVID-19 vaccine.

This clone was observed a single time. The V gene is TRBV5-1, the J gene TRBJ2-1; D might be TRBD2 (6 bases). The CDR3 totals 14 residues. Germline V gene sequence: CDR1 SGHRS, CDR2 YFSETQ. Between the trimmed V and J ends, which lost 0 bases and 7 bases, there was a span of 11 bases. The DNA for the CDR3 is TGCGCCAGCAGCTTGGTTTCCCTAGCGAATGAGCAGTTCTTC. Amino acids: CASSLVSLANEQFF.

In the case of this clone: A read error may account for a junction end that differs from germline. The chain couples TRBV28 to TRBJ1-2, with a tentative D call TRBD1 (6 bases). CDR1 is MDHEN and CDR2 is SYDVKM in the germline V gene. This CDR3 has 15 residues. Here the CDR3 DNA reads TGTGCTAGCAGGTTAAGGGGGGCCTCGCTCTATGGCTACACCTTC. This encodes CASRLRGASLYGYTF.

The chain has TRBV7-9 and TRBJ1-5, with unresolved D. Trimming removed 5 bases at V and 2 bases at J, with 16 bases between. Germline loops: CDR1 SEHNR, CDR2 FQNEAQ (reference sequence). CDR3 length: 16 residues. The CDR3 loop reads CASSQSKTIGNQPQHF. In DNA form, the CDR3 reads TGTGCCAGCAGCCAATCAAAGACGATTGGCAATCAGCCCCAGCATTTT. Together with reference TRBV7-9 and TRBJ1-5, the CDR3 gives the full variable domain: DTGVSQNPRHKITKRGQNVTFRCDPISEHNRLYWYRQTLGQGPEFLTYFQNEAQLEKSRLLSDRFSAERPKGSFSTLEIQRTEQGDSAMYLCASSQSKTIGNQPQHFGDGTRLSIL.

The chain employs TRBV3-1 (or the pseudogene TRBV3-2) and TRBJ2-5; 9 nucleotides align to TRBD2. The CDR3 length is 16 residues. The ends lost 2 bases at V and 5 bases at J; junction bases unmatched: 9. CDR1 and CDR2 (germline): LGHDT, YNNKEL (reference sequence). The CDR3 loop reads CASSQPAGGIWETQYF. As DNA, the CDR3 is TGTGCCAGCAGCCAACCAGCGGGAGGAATTTGGGAGACCCAGTACTTC.

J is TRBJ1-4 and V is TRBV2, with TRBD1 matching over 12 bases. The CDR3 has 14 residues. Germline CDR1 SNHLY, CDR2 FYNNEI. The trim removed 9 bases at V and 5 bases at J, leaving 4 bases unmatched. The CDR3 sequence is CASGTGGRNEKLFF. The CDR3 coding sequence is TGTGCCAGTGGGACAGGGGGCAGGAATGAAAAACTGTTTTTT.

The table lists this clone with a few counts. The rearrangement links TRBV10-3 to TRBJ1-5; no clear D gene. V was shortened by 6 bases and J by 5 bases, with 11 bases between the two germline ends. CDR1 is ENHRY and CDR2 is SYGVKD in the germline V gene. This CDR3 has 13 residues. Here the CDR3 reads CAIRALEDQPQHF. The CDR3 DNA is TGTGCCATCAGGGCCCTAGAGGATCAGCCCCAGCATTTT.

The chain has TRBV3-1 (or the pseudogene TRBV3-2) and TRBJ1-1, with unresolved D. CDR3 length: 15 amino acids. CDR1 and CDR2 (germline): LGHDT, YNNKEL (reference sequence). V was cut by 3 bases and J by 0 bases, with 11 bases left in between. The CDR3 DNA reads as TGTGCCAGCAGCCACCAATCTGTTATGAACACTGAAGCTTTCTTT. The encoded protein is CASSHQSVMNTEAFF.

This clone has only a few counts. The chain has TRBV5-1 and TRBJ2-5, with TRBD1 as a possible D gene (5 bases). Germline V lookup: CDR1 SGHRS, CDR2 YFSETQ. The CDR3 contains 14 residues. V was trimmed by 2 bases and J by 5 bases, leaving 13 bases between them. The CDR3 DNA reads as TGCGCCAGCAGCTTACCTAGATCAGGGGAGACCCAGTACTTC. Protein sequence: CASSLPRSGETQYF.

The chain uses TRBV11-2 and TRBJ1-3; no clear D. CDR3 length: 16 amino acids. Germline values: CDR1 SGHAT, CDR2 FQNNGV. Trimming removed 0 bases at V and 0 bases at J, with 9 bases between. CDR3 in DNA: TGTGCCAGCAGCTTAGATCGGGGTATCTCTGGAAACACCATATATTTT. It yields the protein CASSLDRGISGNTIYF.

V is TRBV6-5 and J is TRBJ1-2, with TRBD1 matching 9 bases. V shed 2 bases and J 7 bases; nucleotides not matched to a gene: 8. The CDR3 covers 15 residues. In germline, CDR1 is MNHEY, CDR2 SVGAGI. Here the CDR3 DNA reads TGTGCCAGCAGTTACGGGGGACAGGGAATAATTGGCTACACCTTC. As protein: CASSYGGQGIIGYTF.

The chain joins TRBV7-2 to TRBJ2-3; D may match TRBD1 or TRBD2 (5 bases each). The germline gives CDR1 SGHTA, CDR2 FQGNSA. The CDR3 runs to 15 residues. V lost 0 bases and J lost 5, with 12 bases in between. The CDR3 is CASSLAGRSLDTQYF. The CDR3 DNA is TGTGCCAGCAGCTTAGCGGGACGGAGTCTAGATACGCAGTATTTT.

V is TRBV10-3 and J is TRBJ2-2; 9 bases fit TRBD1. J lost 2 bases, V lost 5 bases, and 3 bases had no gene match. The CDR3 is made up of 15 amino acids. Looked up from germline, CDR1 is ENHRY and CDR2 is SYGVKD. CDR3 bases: TGTGCCATCAGTAGGGACAGGGCTAACACCGGGGAGCTGTTTTTT. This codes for CAISRDRANTGELFF.

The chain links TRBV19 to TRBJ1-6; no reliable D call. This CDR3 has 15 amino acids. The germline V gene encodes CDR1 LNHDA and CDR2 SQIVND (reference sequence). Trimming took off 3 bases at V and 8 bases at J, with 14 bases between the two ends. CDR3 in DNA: TGTGCCAGTAGTATCGCCCAATCTGGGGATTCACCCCTCCACTTT. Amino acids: CASSIAQSGDSPLHF.

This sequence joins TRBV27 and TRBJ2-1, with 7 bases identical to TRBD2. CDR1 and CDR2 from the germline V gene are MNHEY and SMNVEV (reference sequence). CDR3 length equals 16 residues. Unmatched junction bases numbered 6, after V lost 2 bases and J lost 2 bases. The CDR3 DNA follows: TGTGCCAGCAGTTTAGGGAGGGGATGGACCTACAATGAGCAGTTCTTC. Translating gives CASSLGRGWTYNEQFF.

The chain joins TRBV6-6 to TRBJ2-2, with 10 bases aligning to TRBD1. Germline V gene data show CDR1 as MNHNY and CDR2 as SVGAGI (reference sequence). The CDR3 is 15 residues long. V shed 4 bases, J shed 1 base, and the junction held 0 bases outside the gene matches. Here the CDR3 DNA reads TGTGCCAGCAGTTGGGACAGGGGGAACACCGGGGAGCTGTTTTTT. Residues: CASSWDRGNTGELFF.

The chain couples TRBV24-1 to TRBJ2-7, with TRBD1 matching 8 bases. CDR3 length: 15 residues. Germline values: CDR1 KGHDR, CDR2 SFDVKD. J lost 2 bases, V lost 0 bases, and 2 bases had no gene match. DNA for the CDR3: TGTGCCACCAGTGATTTGCCGGGACAGGCCTACGAGCAGTACTTC. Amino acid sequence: CATSDLPGQAYEQYF.

The CDR3 nucleotides are TGTGCCAGTAGTATCGGGGGAAACATTCAGTACTTC. Translation: CASSIGGNIQYF. The V and J genes are TRBV19 and TRBJ2-4; D might be TRBD2 (6 bases). CDR3 length: 12 residues. Trimming removed 3 bases at V and 6 bases at J, with 6 bases between. The germline gives CDR1 LNHDA, CDR2 SQIVND (reference sequence).

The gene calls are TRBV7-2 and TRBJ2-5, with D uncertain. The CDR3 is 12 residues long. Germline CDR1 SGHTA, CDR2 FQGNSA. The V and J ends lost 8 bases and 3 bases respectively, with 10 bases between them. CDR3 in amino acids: CASRRPEETQYF. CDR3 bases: TGTGCCAGCCGCCGTCCCGAAGAGACCCAGTACTTC.

The CDR3 DNA reads TGTGCCAGCAGTCTACGGACCTTGCGGACCGGGGAGCTGTTTTTT. Its translation: CASSLRTLRTGELFF. The V gene is TRBV13, the J gene TRBJ2-2; D call uncertain. The CDR3 length is 15 residues. V shed 6 bases and J shed 5 bases, with 16 bases lying between them. Germline-derived CDR1 and CDR2 are PRHDT and FYEKMQ (reference sequence).

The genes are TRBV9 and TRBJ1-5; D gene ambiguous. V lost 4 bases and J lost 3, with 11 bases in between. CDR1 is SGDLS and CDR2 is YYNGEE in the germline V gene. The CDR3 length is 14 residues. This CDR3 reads CASSPPLDNQPQHF. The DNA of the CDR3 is TGTGCCAGCAGCCCACCGTTGGACAATCAGCCCCAGCATTTT.

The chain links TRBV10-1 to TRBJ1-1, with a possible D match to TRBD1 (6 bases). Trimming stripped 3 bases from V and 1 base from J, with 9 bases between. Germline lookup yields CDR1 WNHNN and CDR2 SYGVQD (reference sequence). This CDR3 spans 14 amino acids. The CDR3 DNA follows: TGCGCCAGCAGTGAAAGACAGGCGAACACTGAAGCTTTCTTT. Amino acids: CASSERQANTEAFF.

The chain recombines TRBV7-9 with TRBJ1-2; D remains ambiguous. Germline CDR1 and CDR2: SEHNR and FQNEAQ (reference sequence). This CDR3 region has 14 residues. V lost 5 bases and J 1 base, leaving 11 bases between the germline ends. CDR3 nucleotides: TGTGCCAGCAGCCAAAATCTCGATAACTATGGCTACACCTTC. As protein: CASSQNLDNYGYTF.

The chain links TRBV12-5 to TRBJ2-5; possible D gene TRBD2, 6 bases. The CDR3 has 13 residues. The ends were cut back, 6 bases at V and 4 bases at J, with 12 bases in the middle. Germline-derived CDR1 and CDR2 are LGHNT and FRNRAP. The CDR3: CASGRQGGETQYF. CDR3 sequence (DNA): TGTGCTAGTGGACGGCAGGGAGGAGAGACCCAGTACTTC. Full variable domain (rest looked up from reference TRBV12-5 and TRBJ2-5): DARVTQTPRHKVTEMGQEVTMRCQPILGHNTVFWYRQTMMQGLELLAYFRNRAPLDDSGMPKDRFSAEMPDATLATLKIQPSEPRDSAVYFCASGRQGGETQYFGPGTRLLVL.